This TCR beta chain was sequenced for a study of CD8 T cell repertoires and HIV-1 epitope variants. Here immunoSEQ multiplex PCR was the method, and the copy in TCRdb shows in-frame clones only, minus some. The table has 5,500 to 6,500 clones, 60% to 75% seen once. Notes on this clone: Antigen specificity is unknown.

Sequenced sample: cultured CD8+ T cells derived from PBMCs. The receptor was isolated from a male donor with HIV.

The CDR3 DNA reads as TGTGCCAGCTCACAGGAGACTATACAGGGGCCTAGCACAGATACGCAGTATTTT. This encodes CASSQETIQGPSTDTQYF. V gene TRBV18 combines with J gene TRBJ2-3, with 7 bases identical to TRBD1. The CDR3 loop spans 18 amino acids. J lost 0 bases, V lost 4 bases, and 13 bases had no gene match. The germline CDR1 and CDR2 sequences are KGHSH and LQKENI.